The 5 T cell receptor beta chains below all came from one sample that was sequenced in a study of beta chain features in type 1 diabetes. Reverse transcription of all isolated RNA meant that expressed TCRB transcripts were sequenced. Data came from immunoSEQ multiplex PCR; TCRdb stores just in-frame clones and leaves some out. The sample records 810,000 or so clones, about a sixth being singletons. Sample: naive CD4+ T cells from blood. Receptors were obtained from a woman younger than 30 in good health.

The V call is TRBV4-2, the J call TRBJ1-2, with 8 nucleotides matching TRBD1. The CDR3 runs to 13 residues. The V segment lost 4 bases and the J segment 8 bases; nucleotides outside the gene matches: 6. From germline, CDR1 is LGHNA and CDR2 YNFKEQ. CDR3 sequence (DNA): TGTGCCAGCAGCCTGGACAGGGCAGAGGGCTACACCTTC. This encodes CASSLDRAEGYTF.

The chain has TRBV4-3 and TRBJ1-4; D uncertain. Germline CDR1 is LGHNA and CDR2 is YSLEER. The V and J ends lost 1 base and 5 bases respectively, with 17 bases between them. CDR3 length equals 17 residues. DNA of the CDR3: TGCGCCAGCAGCCAAGGGGTACTCTCTATTCCGAATGAAAAACTGTTTTTT. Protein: CASSQGVLSIPNEKLFF.

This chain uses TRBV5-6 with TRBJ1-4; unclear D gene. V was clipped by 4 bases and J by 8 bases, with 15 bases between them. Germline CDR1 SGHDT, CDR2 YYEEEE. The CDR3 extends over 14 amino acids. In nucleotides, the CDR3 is TGTGCCAGCAGCCGGCTCGGGGTTGGCGAAAAACTGTTTTTT. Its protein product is CASSRLGVGEKLFF.

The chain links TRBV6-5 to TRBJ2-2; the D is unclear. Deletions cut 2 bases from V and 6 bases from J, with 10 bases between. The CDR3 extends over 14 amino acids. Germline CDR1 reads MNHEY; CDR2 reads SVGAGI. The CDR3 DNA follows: TGTGCCAGCAGTTACGCTGGGCTTGCCGGGGAGCTGTTTTTT. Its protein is CASSYAGLAGELFF.

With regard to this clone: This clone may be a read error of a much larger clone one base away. This chain's CDR3 is CASRRTDTQYF. The CDR3 DNA reads as TGTGCCAGCAGGCGCACAGATACGCAGTATTTT. The chain employs TRBV6-5 and TRBJ2-3; no clear D gene. Trimming stripped 6 bases from V and 1 base from J, with 2 bases between. This CDR3 contains 11 residues. Germline values: CDR1 MNHEY, CDR2 SVGAGI.